This is a list of T cell receptor beta chains from one sample in a study of T cells in Graves' hyperthyroidism and ophthalmopathy. TCRdb ran MiXCR on the multiplex PCR reads and lists one entry per CDR3 protein. Here the sample spans 600,000 to 850,000 distinct CDR3 sequences, about 17% being singletons. Sequences were obtained from blood. The receptors derive from a woman between 50 and 59 years old with Graves' hyperthyroidism that later progressed to Graves' ophthalmopathy. Each CDR3 is given with its conserved first and last residue. A D gene is named only where the DNA matches it firmly. A row's size may be missing; if present it is once, few, many or a size class.

cdr3_aa | cdr3_nt | j_call | clone_size | d_call | v_call
CAWSVLRGKNTGELFF | TGTGCCTGGAGTGTACTGCGGGGCAAGAACACCGGGGAGCTGTTTTTT | TRBJ2-2 | many | . | TRBV30
CASRSVKVLRAGELFF | TGTGCCAGCCGAAGTGTAAAGGTTTTACGCGCCGGGGAGCTGTTTTTT | TRBJ2-2 | many | . | TRBV6-1
CSATGTASSYEQYF | TGCAGTGCGACTGGGACAGCTAGCTCCTACGAGCAGTACTTC | TRBJ2-7 | few | TRBD1 | TRBV20-1
CASSQAAGDDSGNTIYF | TGTGCCAGCAGCCAAGCGGCGGGGGACGACTCTGGAAACACCATATATTTT | TRBJ1-3 | . | . | TRBV3-1
CASSGQYYGYTF | TGTGCCAGCAGTGGACAATACTATGGCTACACCTTC | TRBJ1-2 | many | . | TRBV2
CASSLRDHDNGYTF | TGTGCCAGCAGCTTAAGGGACCACGATAATGGCTACACCTTC | TRBJ1-2 | . | . | TRBV7-9
CASSMIRDRTYSNQPQHF | TGTGCCAGTAGTATGATTCGGGACAGAACATATAGCAATCAGCCCCAGCATTTT | TRBJ1-5 | few | TRBD1 | TRBV19
CSGGTEAFF | TGCAGCGGTGGGACAGAAGCTTTCTTT | TRBJ1-1 | . | . | TRBV29-1
CASSRGQGVGETQYF | TGTGCCAGCAGTAGAGGACAGGGCGTTGGGGAGACCCAGTACTTC | TRBJ2-5 | . | TRBD1 | TRBV27
CASSLWTGGVEQYF | TGCGCCAGCAGCCTATGGACAGGGGGCGTCGAGCAGTACTTC | TRBJ2-7 | many | TRBD1 | TRBV5-1
CSARLPGQGAETQYF | TGCAGTGCTAGGTTACCGGGACAGGGGGCTGAGACCCAGTACTTC | TRBJ2-5 | many | TRBD1 | TRBV20-1
CASSEAGYSNQPQHF | TGTGCCAGCAGTGAAGCGGGGTATAGCAATCAGCCCCAGCATTTT | TRBJ1-5 | . | . | TRBV6-1
CASSPRQGDMNTEAFF | TGTGCCAGCTCACCCCGACAGGGGGACATGAACACTGAAGCTTTCTTT | TRBJ1-1 | many | TRBD1 | TRBV18
CAWSTGIEQYF | TGTGCCTGGAGCACAGGGATCGAGCAGTACTTC | TRBJ2-7 | many | . | TRBV30
CASSSRGGTNEKLFF | TGTGCCAGCAGCTCCCGTGGGGGGACTAATGAAAAACTGTTTTTT | TRBJ1-4 | few | . | TRBV7-6
CASSRSSLEQYF | TGTGCCAGCAGCCGTTCTTCCCTCGAGCAGTACTTC | TRBJ2-7 | many | . | TRBV3-1
CASSPVDPSYEQYF | TGTGCCAGCTCACCCGTCGACCCCTCCTACGAGCAGTACTTC | TRBJ2-7 | few | . | TRBV18
CSARPGTGDRETQYF | TGCAGTGCTAGACCAGGGACAGGGGATCGGGAGACCCAGTACTTC | TRBJ2-5 | many | TRBD1 | TRBV20-1
CASSYSQVLSSEQYF | TGTGCCAGCAGTTACTCCCAGGTCCTGTCCTCGGAGCAGTACTTC | TRBJ2-7 | many | . | TRBV6-6
CASSFNTDNEQFF | TGTGCCAGCAGCTTTAACACCGACAATGAGCAGTTCTTC | TRBJ2-1 | few | . | TRBV5-4
CASRTSRLGNSPLHF | TGTGCCAGCAGGACTAGTCGTTTGGGGAATTCACCCCTCCACTTT | TRBJ1-6 | . | . | TRBV12-3/TRBV12-4
CASSYTTHNEQFF | TGTGCCAGCAGCTATACCACTCACAATGAGCAGTTCTTC | TRBJ2-1 | . | . | TRBV12-3/TRBV12-4
CSVYVGGNSNQPQHF | TGCAGCGTTTATGTGGGGGGGAATAGCAATCAGCCCCAGCATTTT | TRBJ1-5 | few | . | TRBV29-1
CASRKSPREDYGYTF | TGTGCCAGCAGAAAATCCCCCAGGGAGGACTATGGCTACACCTTC | TRBJ1-2 | few | . | TRBV27
CASSPSDRGGDEQFF | TGTGCCAGCTCACCGAGCGACAGGGGCGGCGATGAGCAGTTCTTC | TRBJ2-1 | . | TRBD1 | TRBV18
CASSHRGGQSFLGEAFF | TGTGCCAGCAGCCACAGGGGGGGGCAGTCGTTTCTGGGTGAAGCTTTCTTT | TRBJ1-1 | many | TRBD1 | TRBV6-1
CASSSGPENYEQYF | TGTGCCAGCAGCTCGGGACCAGAGAACTACGAGCAGTACTTC | TRBJ2-7 | few | . | TRBV7-9
CSARSGAGDQPQHF | TGCAGTGCTAGGTCAGGGGCTGGTGATCAGCCCCAGCATTTT | TRBJ1-5 | once | . | TRBV20-1
CASSPDLPRAANTEAFF | TGTGCCAGCAGCCCAGATCTTCCGAGGGCCGCAAACACTGAAGCTTTCTTT | TRBJ1-1 | few | . | TRBV3-1
CATRTTRLAGSQETQYF | TGTGCCACCCGCACCACGAGGCTAGCGGGATCTCAAGAGACCCAGTACTTC | TRBJ2-5 | . | TRBD2 | TRBV27
CASSQPGRNYNEQFF | TGCGCCAGCAGCCAACCGGGACGGAACTACAATGAGCAGTTCTTC | TRBJ2-1 | few | . | TRBV4-1
CASSRSGGDTQYF | TGTGCCAGCAGCCGATCAGGAGGAGATACGCAGTATTTT | TRBJ2-3 | . | . | TRBV9
CASSLERGGTDTQYF | TGCGCCAGCAGCCTAGAGCGGGGGGGCACAGATACGCAGTATTTT | TRBJ2-3 | few | TRBD2 | TRBV4-1
CASSQDTYEQYF | TGTGCCAGCAGCCAAGACACCTACGAGCAGTACTTC | TRBJ2-7 | many | . | TRBV3-1
CATSLDKGSNQPQHF | TGTGCCACCAGCTTGGACAAGGGCAGCAATCAGCCCCAGCATTTT | TRBJ1-5 | . | . | TRBV15
CSATSGPISTDTQYF | TGCAGTGCTACCAGCGGGCCCATAAGCACAGATACGCAGTATTTT | TRBJ2-3 | many | . | TRBV20-1
CASSLGINEQFF | TGCGCCAGCAGCTTGGGGATTAATGAGCAGTTCTTC | TRBJ2-1 | . | . | TRBV5-1
CASSLQGSLRNEQFF | TGTGCCAGCAGCCTACAGGGTTCCCTTAGGAATGAGCAGTTCTTC | TRBJ2-1 | many | . | TRBV7-3